These T cell receptor beta chains were read from a single sample in a study of T cell changes during pregnancy in multiple sclerosis. The protocol was immunoSEQ multiplex PCR, while the TCRdb copy is restricted to in-frame clones and leaves out a portion. Altogether about 70,000 clones are present, less than 95% being singletons, with the ten largest covering 0.5% to 0.65%. Sequenced here: peripheral blood, sampled in the third trimester of pregnancy. Receptors originate from a female donor with multiple sclerosis, enrolled in a pregnancy study. Each CDR3 is given with its conserved first and last residue. D genes are given only for firm matches. Not every row has a clone size; where given, it reads once, few, many or a size class.

d_gene,v_gene,abundance,j_gene,CDR3nt,CDR3aa
-,TRBV15,-,TRBJ1-1,TGTGCCACCAGCACGCGTCAAATGAACACTGAAGCTTTCTTT,CATSTRQMNTEAFF
TRBD1,TRBV27,-,TRBJ1-1,TGTGCCAGCAGTGGACAGGGGATCGGAGTTATGAACACTGAAGCTTTCTTT,CASSGQGIGVMNTEAFF
TRBD1,TRBV7-2,-,TRBJ1-3,TGTGCCAGCAGCCTCCGGGACAGCCCCTCTGGAAACACCATATATTTT,CASSLRDSPSGNTIYF
-,TRBV7-2,-,TRBJ1-2,TGTGCCAGCAGCTCCCGCGGGGGAAAAGGCTACACCTTC,CASSSRGGKGYTF
-,TRBV10-3,-,TRBJ1-3,TGTGCCATCGGCGGGGATTCTGGAAACACCATATATTTT,CAIGGDSGNTIYF
-,TRBV14,-,TRBJ2-2,TGTGCCAGCAGCCAAGAACGTACCAGGGGAAACGGGGAGCTGTTTTTT,CASSQERTRGNGELFF
TRBD2,TRBV9,-,TRBJ2-1,TGTGCCAGCAGCCGCGGGGGGAGCTCCTACAATGAGCAGTTCTTC,CASSRGGSSYNEQFF
TRBD1,TRBV9,-,TRBJ1-2,TGTGCCAGCAGCGTAGGTGGTGCAGGGGGCGCGAGCTACACCTTC,CASSVGGAGGASYTF
-,TRBV5-4,-,TRBJ2-3,TGTGCCAGCAGCTTGGAAGGGGGGGCATTAGATACGCAGTATTTT,CASSLEGGALDTQYF
-,TRBV30,-,TRBJ2-1,TGTGCCTGGAGTCCAATAGGAGGCTACAATGAGCAGTTCTTC,CAWSPIGGYNEQFF
-,TRBV18,-,TRBJ2-3,TGTGCCAGCTCACCAGGCGGGACAGATACGCAGTATTTT,CASSPGGTDTQYF
-,TRBV28,-,TRBJ1-3,TGTGCCAGCAGTTCCGGAGGACAGAGCTCTGGAAACACCATATATTTT,CASSSGGQSSGNTIYF
-,TRBV10-3,-,TRBJ2-3,TGTGCCATCAGGCGGGTCCCTAAGGCAGATACGCAGTATTTT,CAIRRVPKADTQYF
TRBD1,TRBV7-2,-,TRBJ1-4,TGTGCCAGCAGCTCCAGGGACAGGGGGAGATCTAATGAAAAACTGTTTTTT,CASSSRDRGRSNEKLFF
TRBD1,TRBV19,-,TRBJ2-1,TGTGCCAGTGGGGGACAGGGGGTCAATGAGCAGTTCTTC,CASGGQGVNEQFF
TRBD2,TRBV9,-,TRBJ2-5,TGTGCCAGCAGCGCCGGGGGGGGTGGGGAGACCCAGTACTTC,CASSAGGGGETQYF
TRBD2,TRBV10-2,-,TRBJ2-4,TGCGCCAGCAGTGATGCGCTTAGCGGGGGAGACATTCAGTACTTC,CASSDALSGGDIQYF
TRBD2,TRBV10-2,once,TRBJ2-2,TGCGCCAGCAGTGAGTCGGGGGAGGGAGCGAACACCGGGGAGCTGTTTTTT,CASSESGEGANTGELFF
-,TRBV4-1,-,TRBJ1-2,TGCGCCAGCAGCCAAGGGGGGGGTTCTGGCTACACCTTC,CASSQGGGSGYTF
TRBD2,TRBV11-3,-,TRBJ2-2,TGTGCCAGCAGCCCTCCTAGCGGTTCCAACACCGGGGAGCTGTTTTTT,CASSPPSGSNTGELFF
TRBD1,TRBV5-8,once,TRBJ2-4,TGTGCCAGCTCCAAGGACAGGGCGGAAAACATTCAGTACTTC,CASSKDRAENIQYF
-,TRBV5-6,once,TRBJ2-3,TGTGCCAGCAGTCTTGGGGCCGGGGGTGGGGATACGCAGTATTTT,CASSLGAGGGDTQYF
-,TRBV7-9,-,TRBJ1-1,TGTGCCAGCAGCGGGTCGACGGGTATGAACACTGAAGCTTTCTTT,CASSGSTGMNTEAFF
-,TRBV14,-,TRBJ1-3,TGTGCCAGCAGCCGAGCACGAATTCACGGAAACACCATATATTTT,CASSRARIHGNTIYF
TRBD1,TRBV2,-,TRBJ1-4,TGTGCCAGAGGGACAGGTAGCAGGATAGGAAAACTGTTTTTT,CARGTGSRIGKLFF
TRBD1,TRBV4-2,-,TRBJ1-2,TGTGCCAGCAGCCAGCCGGGACAGGTTAACTATGGCTACACCTTC,CASSQPGQVNYGYTF
-,TRBV7-9,-,TRBJ2-6,TGTGCCAGCAGCTTTCGGAGCGAGGGGGTGAACTCTGGGGCCAACGTCCTGACTTTC,CASSFRSEGVNSGANVLTF
TRBD1,TRBV4-2,-,TRBJ2-2,TGTGCCAGCAGCCAAGATTTCGGGAGGACAGGGGATACCGGGGAGCTGTTTTTT,CASSQDFGRTGDTGELFF
-,TRBV12-2,-,TRBJ2-7,TGTGCAAGTCGCTTAGGGGGACAGGGGGTCTATACATCCTACGAGCAGTACTTC,CASRLGGQGVYTSYEQYF
-,TRBV9,-,TRBJ2-1,TGTGCCAGCACCGCCGACAGGTTCGCCCACAATGAGCAGTTCTTC,CASTADRFAHNEQFF
-,TRBV5-6,-,TRBJ2-1,TGTGCCAGCAGCTGGCGCGGAGCCCTCTCCTACAATGAGCAGTTCTTC,CASSWRGALSYNEQFF
-,TRBV4-3,many,TRBJ2-6,TGCGCCAGCAGCCAAGATGACAGCTCTGGGGCCAACGTCCTGACTTTC,CASSQDDSSGANVLTF
TRBD1,TRBV18,-,TRBJ1-6,TGTGCCAGCTCACCACCCGGGCAGGGGGACCGTTCACCCCTCCACTTT,CASSPPGQGDRSPLHF
-,TRBV10-3,once,TRBJ2-6,TGTGCCATCCCCGTGGAGGCTGGGGCCAACGTCCTGACTTTC,CAIPVEAGANVLTF
TRBD1,TRBV4-3,-,TRBJ2-7,TGCGCCAGCAGCCAAGTGCACTCCGGGGACAGGGGTGGTGAGCAGTACTTC,CASSQVHSGDRGGEQYF